This T cell receptor beta chain was captured in a study of monozygotic twins with inflammatory bowel disease. TCRdb reprocessed the 5' RACE reads and keeps a single row for each CDR3 protein, giving no DNA. The sample holds approximately 160,000 distinct CDR3 sequences. Germline assignment: CDR1 KGHDR and CDR2 SFDVKD. CDR3 size: 15 residues. The chain employs TRBV24-1 and TRBJ2-7; with no DNA, the TCRdb D assignment of TRBD1 cannot be verified. The TCR originated in a human donor with ulcerative colitis or Crohn's disease, or a healthy co-twin of an affected twin (not recorded which). The sequenced material came from blood. This CDR3 reads CATSGGGDGSYEQYF.